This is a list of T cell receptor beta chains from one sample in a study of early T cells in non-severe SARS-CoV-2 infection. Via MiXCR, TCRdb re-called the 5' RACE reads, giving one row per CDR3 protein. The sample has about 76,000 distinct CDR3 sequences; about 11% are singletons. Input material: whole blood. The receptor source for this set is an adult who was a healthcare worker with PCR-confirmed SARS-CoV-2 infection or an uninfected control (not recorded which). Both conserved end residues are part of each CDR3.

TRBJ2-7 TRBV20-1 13 CSARDPQGYEQYF
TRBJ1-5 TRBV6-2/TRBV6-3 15 CASSYWTGVNQPQHF
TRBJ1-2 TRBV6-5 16 CASSAIRDRVVYGYTF
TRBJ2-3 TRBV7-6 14 CASSLGAGTDTQYF
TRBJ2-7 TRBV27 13 CASNRGRSYEQYF
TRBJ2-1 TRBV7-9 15 CASSLGTSVTHEQFF
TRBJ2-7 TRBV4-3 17 CASSQGAWADSSYEQYF
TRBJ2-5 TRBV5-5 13 CASSQRGAETQYF
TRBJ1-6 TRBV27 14 CASRYRPDNSPLHF
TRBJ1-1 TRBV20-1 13 CSARDKGDTEAFF
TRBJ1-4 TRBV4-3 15 CASSQDRTENEKLFF
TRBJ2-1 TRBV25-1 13 CASSADIDNEQFF
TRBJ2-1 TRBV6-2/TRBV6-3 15 CASRPPTDSYNEQFF
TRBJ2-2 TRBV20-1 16 CSARDPGQGSSGELFF
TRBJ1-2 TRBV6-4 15 CASSDDPRRGYGYTF
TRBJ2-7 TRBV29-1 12 CSVGQGFYEQYF
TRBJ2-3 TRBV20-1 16 CSARDLWGASTDTQYF
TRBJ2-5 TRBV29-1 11 CSVITGETQYF
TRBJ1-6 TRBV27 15 CASSLYGEPREPLHF
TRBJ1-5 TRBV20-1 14 CSARDLGGNQPQHF
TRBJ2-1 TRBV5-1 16 CASSSGQGNFENEQFF
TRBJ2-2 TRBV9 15 CASAVGQGGTGELFF
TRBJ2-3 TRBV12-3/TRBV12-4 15 CASSPSGGAADTQYF
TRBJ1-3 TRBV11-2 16 CASSLVGRGSGNTIYF
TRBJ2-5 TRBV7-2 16 CASSLAGGGAPETQYF
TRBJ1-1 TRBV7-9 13 CASSLDRATEAFF
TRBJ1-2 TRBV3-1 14 CASSQAILSGGYTF
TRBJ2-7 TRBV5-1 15 CASSLDGQGAYEQYF
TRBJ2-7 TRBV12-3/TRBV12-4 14 CASTWTGTSGEQYF
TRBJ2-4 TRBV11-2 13 CASSWDVKNIQYF
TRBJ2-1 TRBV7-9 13 CASSLAQPNEQFF
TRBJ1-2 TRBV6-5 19 CASSYRGAKGGGGYYGYTF
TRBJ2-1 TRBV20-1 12 CSALTGGNEQFF
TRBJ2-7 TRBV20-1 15 CSARGWPDRAYEQYF
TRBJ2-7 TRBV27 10 CANRLSDAYF
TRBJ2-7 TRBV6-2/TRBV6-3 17 CASSYSLLAGVSYEQYF
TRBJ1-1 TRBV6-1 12 CASNARTTEAFF
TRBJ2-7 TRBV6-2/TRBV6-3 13 CASSYSAIYEQYF
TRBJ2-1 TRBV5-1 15 CASSPGPETYNEQFF
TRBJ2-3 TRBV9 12 CASSETWDTQYF